The clone carrying this T cell receptor beta chain was found many times. Its antigen is unidentified. The data derive from a study of CD8 T cells in ankylosing spondylitis. With molecular barcodes, quantitative 5'-RACE was used to make the TCR beta libraries. MiXCR, applied by TCRdb to the 5' RACE reads, yields one record per CDR3 protein. The sample yields a few hundred thousand distinct CDR3 sequences, about 11% seen once. The V and J ends lost 6 bases and 0 bases respectively, with 9 bases between them. Germline CDR1 and CDR2: LGHDT and YNNKEL (reference sequence). The CDR3 is 14 amino acids. Overall study findings and caveats: In synovial fluid and blood from reactive arthritis, some motif variants were previously reported. Disease-linked clones displayed a CD8+ phenotype and appeared relatively rarely in peripheral blood.

Sequenced input: blood, either unsorted or a sorted T cell fraction (not recorded which). The sequence came from a male donor with ankylosing spondylitis or in good health (not recorded which). The rearrangement uses TRBV3-1 and TRBJ2-1; D is unclear. CDR3 bases: TGTGCCAGCAGGGCGGAAGGCTCCTACAATGAGCAGTTCTTC. As protein: CASRAEGSYNEQFF.